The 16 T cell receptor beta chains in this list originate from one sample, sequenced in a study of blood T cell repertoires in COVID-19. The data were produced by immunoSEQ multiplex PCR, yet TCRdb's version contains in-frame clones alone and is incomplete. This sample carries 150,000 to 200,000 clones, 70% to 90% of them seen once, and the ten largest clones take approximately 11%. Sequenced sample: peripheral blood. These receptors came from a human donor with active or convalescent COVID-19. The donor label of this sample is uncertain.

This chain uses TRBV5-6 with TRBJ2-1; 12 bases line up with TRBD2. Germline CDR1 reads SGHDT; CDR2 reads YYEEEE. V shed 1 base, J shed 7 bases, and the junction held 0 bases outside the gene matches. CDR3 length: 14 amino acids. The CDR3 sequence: CASSLTSGRNEQFF. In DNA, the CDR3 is TGTGCCAGCAGCTTGACTAGCGGGAGGAATGAGCAGTTCTTC.

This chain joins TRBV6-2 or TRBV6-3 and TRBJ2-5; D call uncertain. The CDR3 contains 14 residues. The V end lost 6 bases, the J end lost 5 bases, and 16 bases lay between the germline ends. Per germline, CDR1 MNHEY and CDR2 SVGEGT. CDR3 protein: CASRPPSVAETQYF. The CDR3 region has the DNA TGTGCCAGCAGGCCTCCCAGCGTGGCCGAGACCCAGTACTTC.

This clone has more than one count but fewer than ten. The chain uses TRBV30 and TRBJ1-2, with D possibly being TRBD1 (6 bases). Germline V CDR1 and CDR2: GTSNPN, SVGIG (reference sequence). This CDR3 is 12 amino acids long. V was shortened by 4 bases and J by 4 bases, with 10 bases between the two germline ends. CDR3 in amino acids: CAWTRQAYGYTF. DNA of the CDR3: TGTGCCTGGACCCGACAGGCCTATGGCTACACCTTC.

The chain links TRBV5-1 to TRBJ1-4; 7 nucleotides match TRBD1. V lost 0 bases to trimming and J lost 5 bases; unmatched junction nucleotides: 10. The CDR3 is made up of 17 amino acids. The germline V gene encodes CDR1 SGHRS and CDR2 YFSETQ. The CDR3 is CASSLGYRDRPNEKLFF. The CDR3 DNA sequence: TGCGCCAGCAGCTTGGGCTATAGGGACAGACCGAATGAAAAACTGTTTTTT.

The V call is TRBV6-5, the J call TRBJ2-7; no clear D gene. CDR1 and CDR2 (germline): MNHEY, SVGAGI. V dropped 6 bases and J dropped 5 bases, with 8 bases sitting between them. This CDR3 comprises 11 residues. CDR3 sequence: CASSRRDEQYF. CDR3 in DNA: TGTGCCAGCAGCCGCCGGGACGAGCAGTACTTC.

The CDR3: CASSLRGPMETQYF. The CDR3, as DNA: TGCGCCAGCAGCTTAAGGGGGCCGATGGAGACCCAGTACTTC. The chain joins TRBV5-1 to TRBJ2-5, with TRBD1 identical over 7 bases. V gave up 2 bases and J gave up 5 bases; unmatched junction bases: 6. The CDR3 consists of 14 residues. Germline lookup yields CDR1 SGHRS and CDR2 YFSETQ.

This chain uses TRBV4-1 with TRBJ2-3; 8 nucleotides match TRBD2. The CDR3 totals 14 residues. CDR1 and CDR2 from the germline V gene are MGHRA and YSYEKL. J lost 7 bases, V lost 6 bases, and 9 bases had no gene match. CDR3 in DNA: TGCGCCAGCAGGTCGGGACTAGGGACCAATACGCAGTATTTT. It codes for CASRSGLGTNTQYF.

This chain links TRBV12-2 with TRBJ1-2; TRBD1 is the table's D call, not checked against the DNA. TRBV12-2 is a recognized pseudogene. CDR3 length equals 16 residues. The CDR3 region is CASRLEKQGGCYGYTF. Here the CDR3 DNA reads TGTGCAAGTCGCTTAGAGAAACAGGGGGGCTGCTATGGCTACACCTTC.

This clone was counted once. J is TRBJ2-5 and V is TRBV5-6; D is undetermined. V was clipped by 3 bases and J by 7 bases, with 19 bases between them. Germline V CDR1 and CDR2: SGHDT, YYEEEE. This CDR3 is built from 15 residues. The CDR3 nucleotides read TGTGCCAGCAGCTCAGGTACAATGGCCCCAGCGACCCAGTACTTC. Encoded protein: CASSSGTMAPATQYF.

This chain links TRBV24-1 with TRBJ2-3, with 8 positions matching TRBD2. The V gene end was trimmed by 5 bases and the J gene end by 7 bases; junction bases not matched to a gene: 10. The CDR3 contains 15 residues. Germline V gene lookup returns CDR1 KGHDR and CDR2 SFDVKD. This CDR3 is CATSVHGGGEYTQYF. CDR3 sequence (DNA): TGTGCCACCAGTGTCCACGGGGGGGGCGAGTATACGCAGTATTTT.

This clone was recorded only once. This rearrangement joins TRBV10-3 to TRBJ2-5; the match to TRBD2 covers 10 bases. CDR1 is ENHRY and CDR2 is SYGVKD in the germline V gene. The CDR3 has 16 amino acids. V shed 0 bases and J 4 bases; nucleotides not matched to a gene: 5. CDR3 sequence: CAISESKSGRGETQYF. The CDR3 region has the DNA TGTGCCATCAGTGAGTCGAAAAGCGGGAGGGGAGAGACCCAGTACTTC.

CDR3 nucleotide sequence: TGTGCCAGCAGCTTAGCGGCAGGGGGGAACAATGAGCAGTTCTTC. Its translation is CASSLAAGGNNEQFF. The chain recombines TRBV7-7 with TRBJ2-1, with D possibly matching TRBD1 (7 bases). Germline lookup yields CDR1 SSHAT and CDR2 FNYEAQ (reference sequence). The CDR3 consists of 15 residues. The V and J ends lost 0 bases and 5 bases respectively, with 11 bases between them.

CDR3 loop: CASSGRGGRSSSDTEAFF. The DNA of the CDR3 is TGTGCCAGCAGCGGAAGGGGGGGGCGTTCTAGCAGTGACACTGAAGCTTTCTTT. J is TRBJ1-1 and V is TRBV2, with D tentatively TRBD1 (6 bases). CDR3 length equals 18 residues. Germline assignment: CDR1 SNHLY and CDR2 FYNNEI. V dropped 6 bases and J dropped 3 bases, with 26 bases sitting between them.

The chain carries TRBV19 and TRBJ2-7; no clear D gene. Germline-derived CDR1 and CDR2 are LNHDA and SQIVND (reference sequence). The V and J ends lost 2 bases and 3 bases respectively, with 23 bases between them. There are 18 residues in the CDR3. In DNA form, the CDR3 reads TGTGCCAGTAGTATATGGGTACAGACAAAGTCGAAGGACTACGAGCAGTACTTC. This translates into CASSIWVQTKSKDYEQYF.

The chain's CDR3 is CAIQGAWNSPLHF. CDR3 nucleotide sequence: TGTGCCATCCAGGGGGCTTGGAATTCACCCCTCCACTTT. The chain links TRBV28 to TRBJ1-6, with 8 bases fitting TRBD1. The ends lost 10 bases at V and 7 bases at J; junction bases unmatched: 6. Germline V gene data show CDR1 as MDHEN and CDR2 as SYDVKM. The CDR3 is made up of 13 amino acids.

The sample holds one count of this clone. The DNA of the CDR3 is TGTGCCAGCAGCTCGTGGGGACAGGGTTCACCCCTCCACTTT. Protein sequence: CASSSWGQGSPLHF. V gene TRBV7-9 combines with J gene TRBJ1-6, with 9 bases fitting TRBD1. Germline V CDR1 and CDR2: SEHNR, FQNEAQ (reference sequence). V was pared by 4 bases and J by 9 bases, with 4 bases of the junction left unmatched. This CDR3 is built from 14 residues.